The next 17 T cell receptor beta chains were all read from a single sample in a study of CD8+ T cells in alopecia areata. RNA extraction and reverse transcription yielded cDNA as sequencing template. The protocol was immunoSEQ multiplex PCR, while the TCRdb copy is restricted to in-frame clones and leaves out a portion. Of 120,000 or so clones in the sample, roughly two fifths are singletons; the top ten hold about 3.1%. Sequences were obtained from CD4+ T cells sorted from blood. Receptors were obtained from a human donor with alopecia areata.

This clone has more than one count but fewer than ten. This CDR3 is also generated by other DNA sequences in the sample. This rearrangement joins TRBV29-1 to TRBJ2-1; D unresolved. The germline V gene encodes CDR1 SQVTM and CDR2 ANQGSEA. The V gene lost 4 bases and the J gene lost 1 base, with 2 bases spanning the gap. The length of the CDR3 is 11 residues. The CDR3 nucleotides read TGCAGCGTTGGGTCCTACAATGAGCAGTTCTTC. Its protein is CSVGSYNEQFF.

This clone occurred a few times. V is TRBV29-1 and J is TRBJ2-2, with D uncertain. CDR1 and CDR2 from the germline V gene are SQVTM and ANQGSEA. CDR3 length equals 11 residues. The V end was cut by 5 bases, the J end by 6 bases, with 7 bases between. In DNA form, the CDR3 reads TGCAGCGTTCAACTACCCGGGGAGCTGTTTTTT. It codes for CSVQLPGELFF.

The V gene is TRBV19, the J gene TRBJ1-1; D is perhaps TRBD1 (6 bases). Trimming took 5 bases from V and 0 from J, leaving 16 bases between them. The germline V gene has CDR1 LNHDA and CDR2 SQIVND (reference sequence). This CDR3 has 16 residues. The CDR3 is CASSLLSDSLNTEAFF. The CDR3 nucleotides read TGTGCCAGTAGTCTCCTCTCGGACAGCCTGAACACTGAAGCTTTCTTT.

The chain uses TRBV13 and TRBJ1-1; no definite D call. The CDR3 contains 11 residues. The V gene lost 5 bases and the J gene lost 5 bases, with 6 bases spanning the gap. The germline V gene has CDR1 PRHDT and CDR2 FYEKMQ (reference sequence). This chain's CDR3 is CASSRETEAFF. The DNA of the CDR3 is TGTGCCAGCAGCAGAGAGACTGAAGCTTTCTTT.

In this sample, this clone turned up a few times. The J gene is TRBJ2-7, the V gene TRBV7-2, with D maybe TRBD2 (5 bases). Trimming cost V 5 bases and J 2 bases, with 13 bases left between them. Germline values: CDR1 SGHTA, CDR2 FQGNSA. The CDR3 is 14 amino acids. DNA of the CDR3: TGTGCCAGCAGCCCGAACTACGGGGCCTACGAGCAGTACTTC. Protein product: CASSPNYGAYEQYF.

The chain links TRBV29-1 to TRBJ1-2, with a weak D call TRBD1 (5 bases). CDR3 length equals 13 residues. The V end lost 4 bases, the J end lost 7 bases, and 16 bases lay between the germline ends. Germline loops: CDR1 SQVTM, CDR2 ANQGSEA. CDR3 sequence reads: CSVVGRDLRGYTF. CDR3 coding DNA: TGCAGCGTTGTGGGACGGGACCTACGTGGCTACACCTTC.

This chain uses TRBV5-1 with TRBJ2-3; D unclear. This CDR3 has 14 amino acids. Trimming removed 7 bases at V and 4 bases at J, with 16 bases between. Per germline, CDR1 SGHRS and CDR2 YFSETQ. Written as DNA, the CDR3 is TGCGCCAGCCGGTCCCTCTCTAGATCAGATACGCAGTATTTT. Residues: CASRSLSRSDTQYF.

CDR3 in amino acids: CASSPTGTDTQYF. DNA for the CDR3: TGTGCCAGCAGCCCAACAGGGACAGATACGCAGTATTTT. The V and J genes are TRBV7-9 and TRBJ2-3; possible D gene TRBD1, 6 bases. The germline gives CDR1 SEHNR, CDR2 FQNEAQ (reference sequence). Trimming shortened V by 5 bases and J by 3 bases, and 9 bases separated the two germline ends. The CDR3 runs to 13 residues.

The chain joins TRBV14 to TRBJ2-7; D is ambiguous. Germline V CDR1 and CDR2: SGHDN, FVKESK. V was clipped by 4 bases and J by 7 bases, with 14 bases between them. The CDR3 is 13 residues long. In DNA, the CDR3 is TGTGCCAGCAGCCTCGGCCTGGGAACGGAGCAGTACTTC. Amino acids: CASSLGLGTEQYF.

This clone was observed a handful of times. This rearrangement joins TRBV9 to TRBJ2-7; 7 bases map to TRBD2. Germline trimming cut 0 bases from V and 2 bases from J; bases unmatched to any gene: 8. The CDR3 totals 16 residues. Germline V lookup: CDR1 SGDLS, CDR2 YYNGEE. CDR3 amino acids: CASSVDGASGTYEQYF. For the CDR3, the DNA is TGTGCCAGCAGCGTAGACGGGGCTAGCGGAACCTACGAGCAGTACTTC.

This clone came up a few times. CDR3 sequence reads: CSVGGTLNTGELFF. Here the CDR3 DNA reads TGCAGCGTTGGGGGGACTTTGAACACCGGGGAGCTGTTTTTT. J is TRBJ2-2 and V is TRBV29-1, with D possibly being TRBD2 (6 bases). Deletions cut 4 bases from V and 1 base from J, with 10 bases between. The CDR3 length is 14 residues. Germline-derived CDR1 and CDR2 are SQVTM and ANQGSEA.

CDR3 region: CATSTGDSSYEQYF. In DNA form, the CDR3 reads TGCGCCACTTCGACAGGGGATTCCTCCTACGAGCAGTACTTC. The V gene is TRBV5-1, the J gene TRBJ2-7; 8 bases match TRBD1. The CDR3 extends over 14 amino acids. V was pared by 9 bases and J by 0 bases, with 8 bases of the junction left unmatched. The germline CDR1 and CDR2 sequences are SGHRS and YFSETQ.

The V call is TRBV15, the J call TRBJ2-5; TRBD1 might be the D (6 bases). The CDR3 covers 15 residues. V shed 2 bases and J shed 4 bases, with 14 bases lying between them. CDR1 and CDR2 from the germline V gene are LNHNV and YYDKDF (reference sequence). The CDR3 DNA reads as TGTGCCACCAGCAGACCTACAGGGCCGGGAGAGACCCAGTACTTC. This sequence encodes CATSRPTGPGETQYF.

Here the CDR3 reads CASTGQGANTEAFF. The CDR3 coding sequence is TGCGCCAGCACCGGACAGGGTGCGAACACTGAAGCTTTCTTT. The genes are TRBV23-1 and TRBJ1-1; 8 positions match TRBD1. TRBV23-1 is marked as an open reading frame, function uncertain. The V and J ends lost 7 bases and 1 base, in that order; junction bases with no gene match: 5. The CDR3 spans 14 residues.

The chain has TRBV4-3 and TRBJ2-3; 8 bases are shared with TRBD2. The J segment lost 3 bases and the V segment lost 0 bases, leaving 8 bases of the junction unmatched. Germline CDR1 and CDR2: LGHNA and YSLEER. The CDR3 covers 17 residues. CDR3 region: CASSQEAPGLATDTQYF. The CDR3 nucleotides read TGCGCCAGCAGCCAAGAAGCCCCAGGACTAGCAACAGATACGCAGTATTTT.

This clone was counted only a few times. The rearrangement uses TRBV29-1 and TRBJ1-4, with D possibly being TRBD1 (6 bases). CDR1 SQVTM and CDR2 ANQGSEA come from the germline V gene. This CDR3 contains 15 residues. Trimming left V 3 bases short and J 4 bases short, with 15 bases between. The CDR3 sequence: CSVEGAGADNEKLFF. CDR3 in DNA: TGCAGCGTTGAGGGAGCAGGGGCGGATAATGAAAAACTGTTTTTT.

The chain links TRBV28 to TRBJ2-1; TRBD2 matches at 11 bases. The V and J ends lost 7 bases and 6 bases, in that order; junction bases with no gene match: 11. In germline, CDR1 is MDHEN, CDR2 SYDVKM. The CDR3 contains 16 residues. As DNA, the CDR3 is TGTGCCAGCAAGACTTCCGGGACTAGCGGATTCAATGAGCAGTTCTTC. Residues: CASKTSGTSGFNEQFF.